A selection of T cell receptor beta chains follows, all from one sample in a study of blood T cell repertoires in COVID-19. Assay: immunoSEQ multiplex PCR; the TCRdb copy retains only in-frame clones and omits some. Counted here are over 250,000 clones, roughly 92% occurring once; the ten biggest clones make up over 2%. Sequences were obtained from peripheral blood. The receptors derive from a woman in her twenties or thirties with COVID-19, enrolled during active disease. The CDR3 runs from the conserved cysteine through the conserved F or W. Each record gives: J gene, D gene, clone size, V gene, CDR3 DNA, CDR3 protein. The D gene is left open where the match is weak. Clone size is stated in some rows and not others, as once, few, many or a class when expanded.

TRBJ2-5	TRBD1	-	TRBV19	TGTGCCAGTAGTATGCACAGGGGGGACCAAGAGACCCAGTACTTC	CASSMHRGDQETQYF
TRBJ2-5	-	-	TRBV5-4	TGTGCCAGCAGCTCTAGACTAAACCAAGAGACCCAGTACTTC	CASSSRLNQETQYF
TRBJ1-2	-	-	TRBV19	TGTGCCAGTAGTATAAGTTTAGGGGCTAACTATGGCTACACCTTC	CASSISLGANYGYTF
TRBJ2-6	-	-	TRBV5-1	TGCGCCAGCAGCTCAGGGCTGGCGAACTCTGGGGCCAACGTCCTGACTTTC	CASSSGLANSGANVLTF
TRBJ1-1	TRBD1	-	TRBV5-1	TGCGCCAGCAGCTTGGGGGCAGGGGGAACTGAAGCTTTCTTT	CASSLGAGGTEAFF
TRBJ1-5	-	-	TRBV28	TGTGCCAGCAGTTTTCTAAGCAATCAGCCCCAGCATTTT	CASSFLSNQPQHF
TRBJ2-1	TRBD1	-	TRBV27	TGTGCCAGCAGTTCCAACCGGGACAGGGGATCCTACAATGAGCAGTTCTTC	CASSSNRDRGSYNEQFF
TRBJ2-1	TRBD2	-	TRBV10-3	TGTGCCATCAGTGAGTCGAGAAAGGGTAGCGGGAGGGCCAACAATGAGCAGTTCTTC	CAISESRKGSGRANNEQFF
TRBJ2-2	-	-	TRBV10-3	TGTGCCATCAGGCCCGGGAGCTCTGGGACCGGGGAGCTGTTTTTT	CAIRPGSSGTGELFF
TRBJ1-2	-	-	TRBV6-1	TGTGCCAGCAGTGAAGGGGGAGGACTTTCCTATGGCTACACCTTC	CASSEGGGLSYGYTF
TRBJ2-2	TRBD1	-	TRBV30	TGTGCCTGGAGCCTCACACAGGGGAGGGAGCTGTTTTTT	CAWSLTQGRELFF
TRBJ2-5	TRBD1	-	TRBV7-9	TGTGCCAGCAGCTTAGTTCGACAGGGGATGGAGACCCAGTACTTC	CASSLVRQGMETQYF
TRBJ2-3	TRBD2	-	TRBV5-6	TGTGCCAGCAGCCGGGACTATTTAGTCGCAGATACGCAGTATTTT	CASSRDYLVADTQYF
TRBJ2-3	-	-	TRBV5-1	TGCGCCAGCAGCTTGTGGACGGGGGACTCAGATACGCAGTATTTT	CASSLWTGDSDTQYF
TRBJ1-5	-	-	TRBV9	TGTGCCAGCAGCGTAGACAGTGCGAATCAGCCCCAGCATTTT	CASSVDSANQPQHF
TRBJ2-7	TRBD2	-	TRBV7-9	TGTGCCAGCAGCTTAGGTAGGCTAGCGGGAGTCCCCTACGAGCAGTACTTC	CASSLGRLAGVPYEQYF
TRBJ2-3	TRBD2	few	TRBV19	TGTGCCAGTAGTCTGCCAGCGGGAAAGGTGACAGATACGCAGTATTTT	CASSLPAGKVTDTQYF
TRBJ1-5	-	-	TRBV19	TGTGCCAGTAGTACAAGCACGGGTCAGCCCCAGCATTTT	CASSTSTGQPQHF
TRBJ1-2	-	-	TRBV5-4	TGTGCCAGCAGCGGTGACAGGCAGAACTATGGCTACACCTTC	CASSGDRQNYGYTF
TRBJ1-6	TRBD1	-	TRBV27	TGTGCCAGCAGTTTTTGGGGGACAGCGGATTCACCCCTCCACTTT	CASSFWGTADSPLHF
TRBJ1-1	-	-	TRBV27	TGTGCCAGCAGTCTCAGGGGCCCCACTGAAGCTTTCTTT	CASSLRGPTEAFF
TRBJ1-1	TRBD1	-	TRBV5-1	TGCGCCAGCAGCACGGGGGACAGCCTATTTGAAGCTTTCTTT	CASSTGDSLFEAFF
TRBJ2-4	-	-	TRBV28	TGTGCCAGCAGTCTCAGCGACAGAAAAAACATTCAGTACTTC	CASSLSDRKNIQYF
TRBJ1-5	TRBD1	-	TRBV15	TGTGCCACCAGCACAGAGGACAGGGGAAGGCAGCCCCAGCATTTT	CATSTEDRGRQPQHF
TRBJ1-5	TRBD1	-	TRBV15	TGTGCCACCAGTTCCGGGACAGGAGGGCAGCCCCAGCATTTT	CATSSGTGGQPQHF
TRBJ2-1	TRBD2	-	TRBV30	TGTGCCTGGCGGACTAGCGGGAGGGGGGATGAGCAGTTCTTC	CAWRTSGRGDEQFF
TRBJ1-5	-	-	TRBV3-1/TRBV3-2	TGTGTGTCAGGGGCGAGGTGCAATCAGCCCCAGCATTTT	CVSGARCNQPQHF
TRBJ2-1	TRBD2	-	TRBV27	TGTGCCAGCAGCGGGAGGGTTTACAATGAGCAGTTCTTC	CASSGRVYNEQFF
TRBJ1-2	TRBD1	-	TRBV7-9	TGTGCCAGCAGCCCCTCCACGGCGACAGGGGGTAACTATGGCTACACCTTC	CASSPSTATGGNYGYTF
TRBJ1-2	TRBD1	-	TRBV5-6	TGTGCCAGCAGAGGGACAGGGGCTTTCTATGGCTACACCTTC	CASRGTGAFYGYTF
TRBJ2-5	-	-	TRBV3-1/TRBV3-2	TGTGCCAGCAGCCAAGTGACTGAACGTGGGGCGGAGTACCAAGAGACCCAGTACTTC	CASSQVTERGAEYQETQYF
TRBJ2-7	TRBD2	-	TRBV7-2	TGTGCCAGCAGCTTCGGACTAGTCTACGAGCAGTACTTC	CASSFGLVYEQYF
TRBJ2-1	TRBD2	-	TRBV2	TGTGCCAGCACAGTAGCGGGTGTGGCCAATGAGCAGTTCTTC	CASTVAGVANEQFF
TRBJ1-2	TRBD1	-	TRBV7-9	TGTGCCAGCAGCCCTCCCGGGACAGGGAGCTATGGCTACACCTTC	CASSPPGTGSYGYTF
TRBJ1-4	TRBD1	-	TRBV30	TGTGCCTGGGACAGGGGGAATGAAAAACTGTTTTTT	CAWDRGNEKLFF
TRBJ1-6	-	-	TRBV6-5	TGTGCCACCGAGGAGTACCCTAATTCACCCCTCCACTTT	CATEEYPNSPLHF
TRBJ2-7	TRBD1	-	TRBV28	TGTGCCAGCAGTTCTCCGGACAGGGGCCCCTACGAGCAGTACTTC	CASSSPDRGPYEQYF
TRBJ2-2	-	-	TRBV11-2	TGTGCCAGCAGTATACTAGCCTACACCGGGGAGCTGTTTTTT	CASSILAYTGELFF
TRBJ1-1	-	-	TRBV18	TGTGCCAGCTCGGTAACAGGTGGTACTGAAGCTTTCTTT	CASSVTGGTEAFF
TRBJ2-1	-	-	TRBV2	TGTGCCAGCAGTGACCCCGGTCGATCATACAATGAGCAGTTCTTC	CASSDPGRSYNEQFF
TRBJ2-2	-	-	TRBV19	TGTGCCAGTGCCGCCCCGGGGTTGGGCACCGGGGAGCTGTTTTTT	CASAAPGLGTGELFF